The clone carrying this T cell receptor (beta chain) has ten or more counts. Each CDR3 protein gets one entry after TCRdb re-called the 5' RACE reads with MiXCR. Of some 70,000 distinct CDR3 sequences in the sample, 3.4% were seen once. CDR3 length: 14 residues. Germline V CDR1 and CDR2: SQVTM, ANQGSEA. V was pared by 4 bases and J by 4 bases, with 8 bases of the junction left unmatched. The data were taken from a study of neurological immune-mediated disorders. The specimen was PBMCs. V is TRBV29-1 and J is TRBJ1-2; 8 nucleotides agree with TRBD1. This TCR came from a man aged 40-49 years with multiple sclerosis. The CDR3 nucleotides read TGCAGCGTTGTAGGACAGGGAGACATCTATGGCTACACCTTC. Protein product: CSVVGQGDIYGYTF.